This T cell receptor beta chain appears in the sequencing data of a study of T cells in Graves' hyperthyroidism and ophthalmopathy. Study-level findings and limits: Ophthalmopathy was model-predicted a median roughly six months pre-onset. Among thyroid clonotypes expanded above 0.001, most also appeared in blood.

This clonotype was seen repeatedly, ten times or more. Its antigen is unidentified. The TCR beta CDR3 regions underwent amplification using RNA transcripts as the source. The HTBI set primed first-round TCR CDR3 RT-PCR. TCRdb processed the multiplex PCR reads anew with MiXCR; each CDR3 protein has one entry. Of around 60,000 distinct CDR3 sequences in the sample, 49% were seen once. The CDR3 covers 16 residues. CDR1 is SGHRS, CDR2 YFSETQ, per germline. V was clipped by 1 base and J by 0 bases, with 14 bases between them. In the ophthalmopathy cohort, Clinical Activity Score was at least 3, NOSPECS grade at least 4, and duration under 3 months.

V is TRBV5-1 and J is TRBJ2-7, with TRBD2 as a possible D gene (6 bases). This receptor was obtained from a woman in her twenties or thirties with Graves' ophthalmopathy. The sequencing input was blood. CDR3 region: CASSLNGGGISYEQYF. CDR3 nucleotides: TGCGCCAGCAGCTTGAATGGGGGAGGTATCTCCTACGAGCAGTACTTC.